This is a list of T cell receptor beta chains from one sample in a study of T cell responses to AZD1222 COVID-19 vaccine. Clones were sequenced by immunoSEQ multiplex PCR, and TCRdb holds only the in-frame ones, with some missing. This sample has 85,000 to 95,000 clones, with 70% to 90% found just once. The sample here was peripheral blood, taken 28 days after the second AZD1222 dose. The source is an adult who received the AZD1222 COVID-19 vaccine. The CDR3 runs from the conserved cysteine through the conserved F or W. A D gene is named only where the DNA matches it firmly. Clone sizes are given selectively: once, few, many, or a class where the clone is expanded.

TRBJ2-2 TRBV30 - TRBD2 CAWSVGLAGLGELFF TGTGCCTGGAGTGTGGGACTAGCGGGGCTCGGGGAGCTGTTTTTT
TRBJ1-5 TRBV28 once - CASSRTVINQPQHF TGTGCCAGCAGCAGGACAGTAATTAATCAGCCCCAGCATTTT
TRBJ1-3 TRBV28 - - CASSSTVISGNTIYF TGTGCCAGCAGCTCTACAGTGATCTCTGGAAACACCATATATTTT
TRBJ1-5 TRBV3-1/TRBV3-2 - - CASSQAGTRDQPQHF TGTGCCAGCAGCCAAGCAGGGACTCGGGATCAGCCCCAGCATTTT
TRBJ1-2 TRBV6-5 - - CASLERSTYGYTF TGTGCCAGCCTCGAAAGGTCGACCTATGGCTACACCTTC
TRBJ2-3 TRBV7-8 - - CASSLVGTDTQYF TGTGCCAGCAGCTTAGTGGGCACAGATACGCAGTATTTT
TRBJ1-5 TRBV6-5 - TRBD1 CASHPGQGGQPQHF TGTGCCAGCCACCCCGGACAGGGAGGCCAGCCCCAGCATTTT
TRBJ1-1 TRBV3-1/TRBV3-2 - - CASSSWTDEAFF TGTGCCAGCAGCAGCTGGACAGATGAAGCTTTCTTT
TRBJ2-1 TRBV5-4 - TRBD1 CASSLENRGDEQFF TGTGCCAGCAGCTTGGAGAACAGGGGCGATGAGCAGTTCTTC
TRBJ1-5 TRBV27 - - CASSLDSGDQPQHF TGTGCCAGCAGTTTAGATTCCGGCGATCAGCCCCAGCATTTT
TRBJ2-1 TRBV18 - - CASSPPTPGQSSYNEQFF TGTGCCAGCTCACCACCGACACCCGGACAGAGCTCCTACAATGAGCAGTTCTTC
TRBJ1-1 TRBV3-1/TRBV3-2 - - CASTHHSTRNTEAFF TGTGCCAGCACCCACCATTCGACAAGGAACACTGAAGCTTTCTTT
TRBJ1-5 TRBV30 once - CAWSEGGVQPQHF TGTGCCTGGAGTGAAGGTGGGGTTCAGCCCCAGCATTTT
TRBJ2-3 TRBV6-5 - - CASITPGGVDTQYF TGTGCCAGCATAACGCCGGGCGGGGTAGATACGCAGTATTTT
TRBJ1-5 TRBV27 - - CASSHQAGSNQPQHF TGTGCCAGCAGTCACCAGGCAGGGAGCAATCAGCCCCAGCATTTT
TRBJ1-4 TRBV7-9 - - CASSFDDTPSLSEKLFF TGTGCCAGCAGCTTCGACGACACCCCAAGCCTCAGTGAAAAACTGTTTTTT
TRBJ2-2 TRBV9 - - CASSAGIGELFF TGTGCCAGCAGCGCAGGGATCGGGGAGCTGTTTTTT
TRBJ1-2 TRBV27 - - CASRFYGYTF TGTGCCAGCCGATTTTATGGCTACACCTTC
TRBJ2-3 TRBV2 - TRBD2 CASSDLAGVIADTQYF TGTGCCAGCAGTGATTTGGCGGGGGTTATCGCAGATACGCAGTATTTT
TRBJ2-5 TRBV4-1 - - CASSQERETQYF TGCGCCAGCAGCCAAGAGCGGGAGACCCAGTACTTC
TRBJ1-1 TRBV18 - - CASSKGPNTEAFF TGTGCCAGCTCAAAGGGGCCGAACACTGAAGCTTTCTTT
TRBJ1-2 TRBV3-1/TRBV3-2 few - CASTRNSLRSGYTF TGTGCCAGCACCCGAAACAGCCTAAGGAGTGGCTACACCTTC
TRBJ1-5 TRBV19 - TRBD1 CASRQGSRSNQPQHF TGTGCCAGCCGACAGGGGAGTCGAAGCAATCAGCCCCAGCATTTT
TRBJ1-5 TRBV5-6 - - CASSRQGPIMNQPQHF TGTGCCAGCAGCCGGCAGGGTCCCATCATGAATCAGCCCCAGCATTTT
TRBJ2-1 TRBV19 - - CASRDYGNEQFF TGTGCCAGTAGGGACTATGGCAATGAGCAGTTCTTC
TRBJ1-5 TRBV6-5 - - CASTTPGQPQHF TGTGCCAGCACCACCCCAGGTCAGCCCCAGCATTTT
TRBJ1-6 TRBV20-1 - - CSASALGSYNSPLHF TGCAGTGCTAGTGCCCTGGGCTCCTATAATTCACCCCTCCACTTT
TRBJ2-5 TRBV28 - TRBD1 CASSLSGGTATQYF TGTGCCAGCAGTTTATCAGGGGGCACGGCGACCCAGTACTTC
TRBJ1-2 TRBV5-5 - - CASSLDWVDGYTF TGTGCCAGCAGCTTGGATTGGGTGGATGGCTACACCTTC
TRBJ1-5 TRBV5-1 - TRBD1 CASSLGTGVQPQHF TGCGCCAGCAGCCTTGGGACAGGGGTTCAGCCCCAGCATTTT